Below are 2 T cell receptor beta chains sequenced from a single sample in a study of T-cell reconstitution after alpha-beta-depleted transplantation in children (dated by TCRdb to the mid-2010s). Sample treatment or condition, as interpreted from the label and publication: allogeneic hematopoietic cell transplantation with graft depleted of TCRalphabeta T cells and CD19 B cells. Libraries were prepared through PCR. Instrument used: Illumina HiSeq 2500. TCR libraries were prepared with molecular barcoding, using unique molecular identifiers to normalize TCRbeta repertoire quantification. In TCRdb, the public reads were trimmed at Q25 with fastp and aligned with MiXCR, with productive beta chains retained. Rows with one shared CDR3 protein collapse into an entry with the most common genes and DNA. For this sample there are 250,000 to 350,000 distinct CDR3 sequences; about a quarter appear just once. The top ten hold about a tenth of the sample.

Source: PBMCs, mostly from graft donor cells, taken 180 days after TCRalphabeta/CD19-depleted stem cell transplant. These receptors originate from a male patient aged 10-17 years who had a stem cell transplant for acute lymphoblastic leukemia, so the T cells may come from the graft donor.

This clonotype was counted only a few times. The rearrangement joins TRBV5-1 to TRBJ1-1; D gene uncertain. This CDR3 has 21 amino acids. V was shortened by 0 bases and J by 5 bases, with 32 bases between the two germline ends. The germline V gene encodes CDR1 SGHRS and CDR2 YFSETQ. CDR3: CASSLDNRVLISGSRQTEAFF. The CDR3 DNA reads TGCGCCAGCAGCTTGGATAATAGAGTCCTTATATCGGGGTCGAGACAAACTGAAGCTTTCTTT.

The gene calls are TRBV12-3 or TRBV12-4 and TRBJ2-1; TRBD1 aligns across 7 bases. The CDR3 sequence is 15 residues long. Trimming cost V 8 bases and J 8 bases; bases outside gene matches: 15. This CDR3 is CASHTGTVFGDEQFF. DNA for the CDR3: TGTGCCAGCCATACCGGGACAGTATTCGGGGATGAGCAGTTCTTC.